Sequencing of this T cell receptor beta chain was carried out in a study of T cells in localized non-small cell lung cancer. Findings and caveats of the study: A denser population of T cells in blood accompanied longer overall survival. Tumor samples were not multi-region, leaving intratumor heterogeneity unexcluded. The study found T cell clonality highest in uninvolved adjacent lung, above tumor. A median of roughly 52 of the top 100 tumor clones appeared in adjacent lung, which was paired and uninvolved.

This clone was detected only once. Its antigen is as yet unknown. Trimming took 6 bases from V and 3 from J; bases not matched to a gene: 5. Germline-derived CDR1 and CDR2 are MNHNS and SASEGT. The CDR3 runs to 14 residues. Produced via immunoSEQ multiplex PCR; TCRdb's table is partial and in-frame only. The sample holds some 27,000 clones, over 85% seen once. The sequencing used peripheral blood, collected before any cancer treatment. This sequence joins TRBV6-1 and TRBJ2-3; 8 bases align to TRBD1. The clonotype was recovered from a woman aged 18-49 years with stage I lung adenocarcinoma. CDR3: CASSPGQGTDTQYF. CDR3 nucleotide sequence: TGTGCCAGCAGCCCAGGACAGGGAACAGATACGCAGTATTTT.